This T cell receptor (beta chain) was sequenced in a study of vaccination and CD4 T cells after COVID-19. Treatment: roughly 10-day PBMC culture with coronavirus spike peptide pools or control peptides (ViraFEST assay). The unexposed donor's CD4+ T cells were collected before the COVID-19 pandemic (2011-2018). This clonotype has only a few counts. No antigen is known for it. V was pared by 7 bases and J by 8 bases, with 20 bases between. There are 14 residues in the CDR3. Germline V gives CDR1 LNHDA, CDR2 SQIVND (reference sequence). Sequence data for DNA of cultured CD4+ T cells were generated by the Oncomine TCR Beta short-read assay. TCRdb re-called the PCR reads with MiXCR, one entry per CDR3 protein. The table has around 9,000 distinct CDR3 sequences, more than 30% seen once; the top ten hold roughly a third.

This receptor was identified in a human donor in good health. The gene calls are TRBV19 and TRBJ1-2; D remains ambiguous. The sample taken for sequencing was CD4+ T cells from blood, cultured in vitro. The CDR3 sequence is CASTPQNGFGGYTF. The CDR3 bases are TGTGCCAGTACCCCTCAGAACGGCTTTGGAGGCTACACCTTC.